Described below is a single TCR beta chain sequence and its context. Its antigen is undetermined. Treatment specified: roughly 10-day PBMC culture with coronavirus spike peptide pools or control peptides (ViraFEST assay). Every well contained over 1.5 million PBMCs, which were grown with approximately 10 IU/ml IL-2 and about 10 ug/ml peptide pools. The Oncomine TCR Beta short-read assay sequenced DNA from cultured CD4+ T cells. From cultured CD4+ T cells, genomic DNA was extracted. TCRdb re-derived calls from the PCR reads in MiXCR, one entry per CDR3 protein. The table has some 20,000 distinct CDR3 sequences, around 29% seen once. The sample is drawn from a study of vaccination and CD4 T cells after COVID-19. From germline, CDR1 is GTSNPN and CDR2 SVGIG (reference sequence). The V and J ends lost 4 bases and 1 base respectively, with 10 bases between them. The CDR3 extends over 13 amino acids.

The rearrangement uses TRBV30 and TRBJ1-1, with D perhaps TRBD1 (6 bases). Sequencing was performed on cultured CD4+ T cells from blood. This sequence was found in a human donor with COVID-19. This CDR3 reads CAWNRQENTEAFF. The CDR3 bases are TGTGCCTGGAATCGACAGGAGAACACTGAAGCTTTCTTT.